The sequence of this T cell receptor (beta chain) was determined in a study of T-cell reconstitution after alpha-beta-depleted transplantation in children. Study-wide findings and caveats: Several hundred graft clones that had expanded were reportedly the source of alpha-beta T cells about two months after transplant. A year had passed since transplant, and T-cell counts and diversity by then came mostly from newly produced T cells. The origin of high day-60 TCRbeta diversity in some patients lay in surviving recipient T cells and thymic progenitors.

This CDR3 spans 17 amino acids. The V end lost 4 bases, the J end lost 0 bases, and 21 bases lay between the germline ends. Germline CDR1 SQVTM, CDR2 ANQGSEA. In the case of this clonotype: Its specificity is unknown.

The TCRbeta library incorporated unique molecular identifiers. In TCRdb, the PCR reads were re-called with MiXCR into one record per CDR3 protein. The data show some 460,000 distinct CDR3 sequences, with 15% to 20% seen just once and over 25% held by the top ten. The chain employs TRBV29-1 and TRBJ1-1, with D possibly TRBD1 on 5 matching bases. Sequencing was performed on PBMCs, mostly from graft donor cells, taken 360 days after TCRalphabeta/CD19-depleted stem cell transplant. The receptor was isolated from a boy less than two years old who had a stem cell transplant for Wiskott-Aldrich syndrome, so the T cells may come from the graft donor. CDR3 loop: CSVARATGHMVNTEAFF. Here the CDR3 DNA reads TGCAGCGTTGCACGAGCCACAGGTCATATGGTGAACACTGAAGCTTTCTTT. The whole variable domain, filled in from reference TRBV29-1 and TRBJ1-1, reads SAVISQKPSRDICQRGTSLTIQCQVDSQVTMMFWYRQQPGQSLTLIATANQGSEATYESGFVIDKFPISRPNLTFSTLTVSNMSPEDSSIYLCSVARATGHMVNTEAFFGQGTRLTVV.